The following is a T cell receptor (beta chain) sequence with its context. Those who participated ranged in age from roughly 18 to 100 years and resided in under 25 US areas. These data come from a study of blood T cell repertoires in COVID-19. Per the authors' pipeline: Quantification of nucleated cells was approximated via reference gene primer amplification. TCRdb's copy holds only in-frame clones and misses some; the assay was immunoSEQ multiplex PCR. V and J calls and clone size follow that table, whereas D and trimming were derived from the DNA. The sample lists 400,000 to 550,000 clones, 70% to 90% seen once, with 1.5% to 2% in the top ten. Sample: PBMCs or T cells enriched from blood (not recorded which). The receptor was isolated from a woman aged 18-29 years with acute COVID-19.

The DNA for the CDR3 is TGTGCCAGCAGAACAGGGAGTTTTGGCTACACCTTC. Translation gives CASRTGSFGYTF. The V and J genes are TRBV9 and TRBJ1-2; perhaps TRBD1 as D (6 bases). Per the germline V gene, CDR1 is SGDLS and CDR2 is YYNGEE. V lost 5 bases and J lost 7, with 12 bases in between. The length of the CDR3 is 12 residues.